The text below deals with one T cell receptor beta chain. Its antigen is currently unknown. This entry belongs to a study of shared clonotypes between healthy human individuals. CD4+ cell separation produced CD45RA+ naive and CD45RA-negative memory subsets. The CDR3 has 17 amino acids. Germline CDR1 and CDR2: SGHVS and FNYEAQ. V lost 5 bases and J lost 0, with 16 bases in between. General study points: Sharing across several donors was seen in about 5% of naive CD4 clonotypes. Though the depth was large, rarefaction showed that sorted-subset sequencing was incomplete.

Clones were read by immunoSEQ multiplex PCR, and TCRdb kept only the in-frame ones, dropping some. This table has about a million clones, approximately 70% appearing once. This receptor was identified in a man in his late teens or twenties in good health. The sequenced sample was memory CD4+ T cells sorted from blood. The subset was: CD45RA-negative fraction. V gene TRBV7-6 combines with J gene TRBJ2-2, with D tentatively TRBD2 (6 bases). CDR3 protein: CASSRFGLATNTGELFF. The CDR3 bases are TGTGCCAGCAGCCGATTTGGGCTAGCGACGAACACCGGGGAGCTGTTTTTT.